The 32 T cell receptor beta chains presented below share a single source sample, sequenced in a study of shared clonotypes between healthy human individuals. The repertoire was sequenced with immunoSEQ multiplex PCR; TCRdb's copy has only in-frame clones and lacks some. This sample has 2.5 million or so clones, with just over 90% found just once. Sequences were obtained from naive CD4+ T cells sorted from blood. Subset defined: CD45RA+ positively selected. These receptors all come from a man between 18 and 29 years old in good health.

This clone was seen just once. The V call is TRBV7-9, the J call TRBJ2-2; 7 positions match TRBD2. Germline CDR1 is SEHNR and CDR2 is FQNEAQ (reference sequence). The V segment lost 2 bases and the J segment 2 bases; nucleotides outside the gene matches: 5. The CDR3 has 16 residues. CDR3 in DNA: TGTGCCAGCAGCTTACGGGCGGGGGTCAACACCGGGGAGCTGTTTTTT. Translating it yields CASSLRAGVNTGELFF. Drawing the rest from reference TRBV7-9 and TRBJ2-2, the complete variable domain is DTGVSQNPRHKITKRGQNVTFRCDPISEHNRLYWYRQTLGQGPEFLTYFQNEAQLEKSRLLSDRFSAERPKGSFSTLEIQRTEQGDSAMYLCASSLRAGVNTGELFFGEGSRLTVL.

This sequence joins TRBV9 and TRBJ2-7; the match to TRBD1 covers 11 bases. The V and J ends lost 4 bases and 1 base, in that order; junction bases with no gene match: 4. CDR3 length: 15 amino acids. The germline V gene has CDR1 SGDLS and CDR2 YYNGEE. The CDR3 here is CASSLGQGASYEQYF. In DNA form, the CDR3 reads TGTGCCAGCAGCTTAGGACAGGGGGCATCCTACGAGCAGTACTTC.

CDR3 sequence (DNA): TGTGCCAGCAGTGTGGGACATAATGAAGCTTTCTTT. Translated, it gives CASSVGHNEAFF. The chain links TRBV2 to TRBJ1-1, with a possible D match to TRBD1 (6 bases). V lost 4 bases and J lost 7, with 10 bases in between. The CDR3 totals 12 residues. From germline, CDR1 is SNHLY and CDR2 FYNNEI. Supplemented by reference TRBV2 and TRBJ1-1, the full variable domain reads EPEVTQTPSHQVTQMGQEVILRCVPISNHLYFYWYRQILGQKVEFLVSFYNNEISEKSEIFDDQFSVERPDGSNFTLKIRSTKLEDSAMYFCASSVGHNEAFFGQGTRLTVV.

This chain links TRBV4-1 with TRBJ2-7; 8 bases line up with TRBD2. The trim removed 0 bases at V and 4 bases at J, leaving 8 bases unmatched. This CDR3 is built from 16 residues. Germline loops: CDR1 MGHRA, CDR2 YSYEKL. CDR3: CASSQETGRAQYEQYF. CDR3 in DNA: TGCGCCAGCAGCCAAGAAACCGGGAGGGCCCAGTACGAGCAGTACTTC.

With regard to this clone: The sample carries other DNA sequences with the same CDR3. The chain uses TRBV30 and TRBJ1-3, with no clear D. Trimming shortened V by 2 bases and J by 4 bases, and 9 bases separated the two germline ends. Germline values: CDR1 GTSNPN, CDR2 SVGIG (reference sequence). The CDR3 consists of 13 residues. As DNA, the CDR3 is TGTGCCTGGAGTCCCGGGTCGGGAAACACCATATATTTT. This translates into CAWSPGSGNTIYF.

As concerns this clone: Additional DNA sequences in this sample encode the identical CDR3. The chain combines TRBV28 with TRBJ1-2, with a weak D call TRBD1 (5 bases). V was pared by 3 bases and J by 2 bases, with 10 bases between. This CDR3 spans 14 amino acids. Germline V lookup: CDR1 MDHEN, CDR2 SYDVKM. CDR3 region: CASSFGGGNYGYTF. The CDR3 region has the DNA TGTGCCAGCAGTTTCGGGGGGGGAAACTATGGCTACACCTTC.

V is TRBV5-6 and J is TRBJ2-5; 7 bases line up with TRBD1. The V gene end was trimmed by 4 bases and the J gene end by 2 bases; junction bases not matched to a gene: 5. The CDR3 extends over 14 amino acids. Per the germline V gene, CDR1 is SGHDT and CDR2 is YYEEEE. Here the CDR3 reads CASSPGTEQETQYF. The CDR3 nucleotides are TGTGCCAGCAGCCCTGGGACAGAGCAAGAGACCCAGTACTTC.

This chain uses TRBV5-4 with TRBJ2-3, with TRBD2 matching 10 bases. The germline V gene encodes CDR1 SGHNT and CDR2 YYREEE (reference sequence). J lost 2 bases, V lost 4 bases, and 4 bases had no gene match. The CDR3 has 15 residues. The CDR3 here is CASSSGGAHTDTQYF. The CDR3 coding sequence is TGTGCCAGCAGCAGCGGGGGGGCGCACACAGATACGCAGTATTTT.

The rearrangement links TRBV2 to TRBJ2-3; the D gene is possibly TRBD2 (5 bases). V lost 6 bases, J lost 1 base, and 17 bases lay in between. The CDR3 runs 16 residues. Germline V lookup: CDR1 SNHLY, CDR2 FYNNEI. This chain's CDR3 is CASSSTSRVGTDTQYF. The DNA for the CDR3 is TGTGCCAGCAGCTCAACTAGTCGGGTAGGCACAGATACGCAGTATTTT.

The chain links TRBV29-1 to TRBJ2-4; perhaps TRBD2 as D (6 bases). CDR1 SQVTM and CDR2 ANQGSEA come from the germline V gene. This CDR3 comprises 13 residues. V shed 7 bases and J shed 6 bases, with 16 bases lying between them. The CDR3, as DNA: TGCAGCGCTGGGTGGGACTGGGCAAACATTCAGTACTTC. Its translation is CSAGWDWANIQYF.

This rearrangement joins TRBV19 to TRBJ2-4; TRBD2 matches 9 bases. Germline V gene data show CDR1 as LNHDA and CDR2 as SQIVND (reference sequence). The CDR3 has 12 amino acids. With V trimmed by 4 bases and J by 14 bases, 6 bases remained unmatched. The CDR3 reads CASSTRTSVEYF. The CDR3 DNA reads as TGTGCCAGTAGTACCCGGACTAGCGTTGAGTACTTC.

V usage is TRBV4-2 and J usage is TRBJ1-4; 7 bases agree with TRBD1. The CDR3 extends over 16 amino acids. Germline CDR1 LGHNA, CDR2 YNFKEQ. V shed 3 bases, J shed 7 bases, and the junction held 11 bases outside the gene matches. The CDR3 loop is CASSQAGQTGGEKLFF. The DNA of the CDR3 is TGTGCCAGCAGCCAGGCGGGACAGACCGGCGGTGAAAAACTGTTTTTT.

The CDR3 loop reads CASSAWPAGGYEQYF. CDR3 DNA: TGTGCCAGCAGCGCGTGGCCAGCGGGAGGGTACGAGCAGTACTTC. The gene calls are TRBV5-4 and TRBJ2-7; TRBD2 aligns across 10 bases. This CDR3 has 15 residues. Trimming removed 4 bases from V and 4 bases from J; junction bases left unmatched: 8. Germline CDR1 reads SGHNT; CDR2 reads YYREEE (reference sequence).

The CDR3 DNA sequence: TGTGCCATCGACCCACGGGACAGGGCCGGCTATGGCTACACCTTC. This encodes CAIDPRDRAGYGYTF. The rearrangement links TRBV10-3 to TRBJ1-2, with TRBD1 matching over 9 bases. This CDR3 is built from 15 residues. Trimming took 8 bases from V and 4 from J; bases not matched to a gene: 11. From germline, CDR1 is ENHRY and CDR2 SYGVKD.

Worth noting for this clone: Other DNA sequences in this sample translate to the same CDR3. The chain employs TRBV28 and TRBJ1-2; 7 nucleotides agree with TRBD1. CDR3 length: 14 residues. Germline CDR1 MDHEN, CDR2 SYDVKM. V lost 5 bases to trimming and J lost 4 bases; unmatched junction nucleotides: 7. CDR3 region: CASSLPDRSYGYTF. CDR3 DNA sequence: TGTGCCAGCAGTCTCCCGGACAGGAGCTATGGCTACACCTTC.

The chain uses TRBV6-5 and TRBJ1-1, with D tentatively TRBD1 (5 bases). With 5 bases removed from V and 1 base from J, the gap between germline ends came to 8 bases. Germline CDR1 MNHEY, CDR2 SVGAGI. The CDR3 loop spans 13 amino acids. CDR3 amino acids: CASSRQSNTEAFF. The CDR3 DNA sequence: TGTGCCAGCAGTCGACAGTCGAACACTGAAGCTTTCTTT.

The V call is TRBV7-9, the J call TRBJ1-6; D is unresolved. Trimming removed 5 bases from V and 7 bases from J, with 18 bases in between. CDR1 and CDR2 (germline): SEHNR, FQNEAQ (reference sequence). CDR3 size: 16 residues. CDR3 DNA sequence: TGTGCCAGCAGCGCCTCTCTCCTCCGTGCCAATTCACCCCTCCACTTT. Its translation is CASSASLLRANSPLHF.

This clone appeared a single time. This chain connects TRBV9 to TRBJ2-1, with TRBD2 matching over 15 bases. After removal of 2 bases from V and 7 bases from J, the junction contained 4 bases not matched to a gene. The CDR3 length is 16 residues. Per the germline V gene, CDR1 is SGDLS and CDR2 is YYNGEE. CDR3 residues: CASSVGGTSGGNEQFF. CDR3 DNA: TGTGCCAGCAGCGTGGGAGGGACTAGCGGGGGGAATGAGCAGTTCTTC.

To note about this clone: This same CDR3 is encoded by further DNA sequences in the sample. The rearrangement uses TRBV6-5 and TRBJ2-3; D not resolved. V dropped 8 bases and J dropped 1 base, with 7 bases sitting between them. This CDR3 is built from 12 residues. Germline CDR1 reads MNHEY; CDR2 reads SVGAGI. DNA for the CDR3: TGTGCCAGCGGACGAGGCACAGATACGCAGTATTTT. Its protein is CASGRGTDTQYF.

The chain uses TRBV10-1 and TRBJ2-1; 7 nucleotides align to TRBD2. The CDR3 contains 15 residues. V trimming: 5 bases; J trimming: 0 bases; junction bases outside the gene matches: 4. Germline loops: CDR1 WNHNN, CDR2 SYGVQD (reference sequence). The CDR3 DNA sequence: TGCGCCAGCAGTACGGGGGGTAGCTCCTACAATGAGCAGTTCTTC. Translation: CASSTGGSSYNEQFF.

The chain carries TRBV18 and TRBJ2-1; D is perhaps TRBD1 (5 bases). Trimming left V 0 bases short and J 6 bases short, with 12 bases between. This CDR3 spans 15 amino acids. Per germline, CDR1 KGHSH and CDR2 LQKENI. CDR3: CASSPPVGASNEQFF. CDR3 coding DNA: TGTGCCAGCTCACCACCAGTAGGGGCCAGCAATGAGCAGTTCTTC.

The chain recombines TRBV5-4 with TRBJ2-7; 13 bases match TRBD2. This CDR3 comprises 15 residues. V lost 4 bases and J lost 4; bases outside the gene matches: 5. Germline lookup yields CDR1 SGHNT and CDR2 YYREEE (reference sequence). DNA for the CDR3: TGTGCCAGCAGCGGCGGACTAGCGGGAGTGTACGAGCAGTACTTC. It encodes CASSGGLAGVYEQYF.

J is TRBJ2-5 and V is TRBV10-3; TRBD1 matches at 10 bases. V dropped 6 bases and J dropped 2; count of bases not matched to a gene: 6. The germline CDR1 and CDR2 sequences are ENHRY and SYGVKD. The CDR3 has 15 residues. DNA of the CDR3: TGTGCCATCAGAGCCGGGACAGGGGCGCAAGAGACCCAGTACTTC. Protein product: CAIRAGTGAQETQYF.

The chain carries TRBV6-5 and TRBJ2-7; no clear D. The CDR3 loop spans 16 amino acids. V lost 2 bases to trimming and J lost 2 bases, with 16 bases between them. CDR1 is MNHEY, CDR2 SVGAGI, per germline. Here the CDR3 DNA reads TGTGCCAGCAGTTACCTGACGGATCCCAAACCCTACGAGCAGTACTTC. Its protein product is CASSYLTDPKPYEQYF.

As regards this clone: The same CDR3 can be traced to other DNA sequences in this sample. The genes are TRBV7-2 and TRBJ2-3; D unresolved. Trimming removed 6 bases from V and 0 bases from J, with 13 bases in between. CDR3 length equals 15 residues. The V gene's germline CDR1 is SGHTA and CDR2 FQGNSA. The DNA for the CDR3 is TGTGCCAGCAGTCTAGTCGGCAGAAGCACAGATACGCAGTATTTT. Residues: CASSLVGRSTDTQYF.

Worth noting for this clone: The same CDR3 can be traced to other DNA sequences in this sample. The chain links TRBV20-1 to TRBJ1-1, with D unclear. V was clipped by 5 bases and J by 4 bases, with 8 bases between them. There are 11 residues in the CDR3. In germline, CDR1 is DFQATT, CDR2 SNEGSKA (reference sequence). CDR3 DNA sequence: TGCAGTGCTTCAAAGGCCACTGAAGCTTTCTTT. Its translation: CSASKATEAFF.

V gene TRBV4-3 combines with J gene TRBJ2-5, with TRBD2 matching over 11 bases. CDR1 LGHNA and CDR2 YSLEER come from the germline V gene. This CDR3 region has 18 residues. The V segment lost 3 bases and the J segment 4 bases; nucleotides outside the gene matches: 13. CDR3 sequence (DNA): TGCGCCAGCAGCCAGCCTGGTAAACTAGCGGGAGCGGTAGAGACCCAGTACTTC. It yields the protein CASSQPGKLAGAVETQYF.

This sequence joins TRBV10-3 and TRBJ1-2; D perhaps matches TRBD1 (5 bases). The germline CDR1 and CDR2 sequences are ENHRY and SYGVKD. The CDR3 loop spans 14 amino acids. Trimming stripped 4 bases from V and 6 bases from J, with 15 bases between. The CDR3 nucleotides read TGTGCCATCAGTGGTGACAGTTTTCTCGATGGCTACACCTTC. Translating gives CAISGDSFLDGYTF.

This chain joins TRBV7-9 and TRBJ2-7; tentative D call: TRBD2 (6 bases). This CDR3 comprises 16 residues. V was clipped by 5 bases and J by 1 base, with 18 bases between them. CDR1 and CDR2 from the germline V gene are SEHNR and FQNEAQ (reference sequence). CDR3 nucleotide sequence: TGTGCCAGCAGCGGGGGAAGACTAGGAACTTCCTACGAGCAGTACTTC. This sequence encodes CASSGGRLGTSYEQYF. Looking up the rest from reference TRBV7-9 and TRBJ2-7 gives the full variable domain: DTGVSQNPRHKITKRGQNVTFRCDPISEHNRLYWYRQTLGQGPEFLTYFQNEAQLEKSRLLSDRFSAERPKGSFSTLEIQRTEQGDSAMYLCASSGGRLGTSYEQYFGPGTRLTVT.

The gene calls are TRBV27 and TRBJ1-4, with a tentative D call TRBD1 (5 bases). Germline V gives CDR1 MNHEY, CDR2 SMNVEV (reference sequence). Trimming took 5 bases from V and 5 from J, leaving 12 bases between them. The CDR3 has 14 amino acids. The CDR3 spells CASSRGLLNEKLFF. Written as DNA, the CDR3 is TGTGCCAGCAGTAGGGGACTCCTGAATGAAAAACTGTTTTTT.

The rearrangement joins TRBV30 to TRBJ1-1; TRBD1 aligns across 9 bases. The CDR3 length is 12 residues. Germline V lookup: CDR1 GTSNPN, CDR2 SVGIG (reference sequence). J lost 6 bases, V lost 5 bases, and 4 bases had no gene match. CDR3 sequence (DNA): TGTGCCTGGGGGACAGGGTACTCTGAAGCTTTCTTT. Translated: CAWGTGYSEAFF.

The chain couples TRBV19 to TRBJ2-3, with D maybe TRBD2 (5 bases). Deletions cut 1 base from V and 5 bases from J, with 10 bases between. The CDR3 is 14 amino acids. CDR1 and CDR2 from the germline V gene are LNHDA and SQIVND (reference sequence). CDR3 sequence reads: CASSIGGSVDTQYF. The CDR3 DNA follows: TGTGCCAGTAGTATAGGAGGGAGTGTAGATACGCAGTATTTT.